Shown below are 9 T cell receptor beta chains from a single sample sequenced in a study of patients and donors after allogeneic stem cell transplantation. TCRdb independently ran MiXCR on the RT-PCR reads; one entry per CDR3 protein. The sample records 9,000 to 15,000 distinct CDR3 sequences, almost 25% being singletons. The specimen was blood, either unsorted or a sorted T cell fraction (not recorded which). These receptors were collected from a human donor who was either an allogeneic HSCT recipient or a stem cell or donor lymphocyte infusion donor (not recorded which). It is not recorded whose cells these are; they may come from a transplant donor.

Within the sample, this clonotype is large (0.1 to 1%). The rearrangement joins TRBV7-2 to TRBJ1-1; unclear D gene. V lost 0 bases and J 0 bases, leaving 17 bases between the germline ends. The CDR3 is made up of 18 amino acids. Germline CDR1 and CDR2: SGHTA and FQGNSA. CDR3 in DNA: TGTGCCAGCAGCTTAGCGAGGCAAACAGTACTAATGAACACTGAAGCTTTCTTT. This sequence encodes CASSLARQTVLMNTEAFF. Based on the CDR3 plus reference TRBV7-2 and TRBJ1-1, the full variable domain is GAGVSQSPSNKVTEKGKDVELRCDPISGHTALYWYRQSLGQGLEFLIYFQGNSAPDKSGLPSDRFSAERTGGSVSTLTIQRTQQEDSAVYLCASSLARQTVLMNTEAFFGQGTRLTVV.

The chain employs TRBV18 and TRBJ1-5; possibly TRBD1 for D (6 bases). Germline lookup yields CDR1 KGHSH and CDR2 LQKENI. There are 14 residues in the CDR3. The germline V and J ends were trimmed by 5 bases and 3 bases, with 11 bases remaining between them. CDR3 nucleotide sequence: TGTGCCAGCTCATCCCGGGACAACAATCAGCCCCAGCATTTT. Translated: CASSSRDNNQPQHF. The full variable domain, in which reference TRBV18 and TRBJ1-5 provide the parts outside the CDR3, is NAGVMQNPRHLVRRRGQEARLRCSPMKGHSHVYWYRQLPEEGLKFMVYLQKENIIDESGMPKERFSAEFPKEGPSILRIQQVVRGDSAAYFCASSSRDNNQPQHFGDGTRLSIL.

Ten or more counts support this clonotype. The junction departs from the called germline gene at one end, perhaps through a read error. This chain joins TRBV7-3 and TRBJ1-1; 9 bases are a match to TRBD1. Germline assignment: CDR1 SGHTA and CDR2 FQGTGA. The CDR3 length is 18 residues. CDR3 region: CASSPLSPGTGRNPEAFF. The CDR3, as DNA: TGTGCCAGCAGCCCCCTTAGTCCCGGGACAGGGAGGAACCCTGAAGCTTTCTTT.

This clonotype has more than one count but fewer than ten. The gene calls are TRBV5-4 and TRBJ1-2; no clear D. The V gene's germline CDR1 is SGHNT and CDR2 YYREEE (reference sequence). The CDR3 runs to 13 residues. The V end lost 1 base, the J end lost 9 bases, and 13 bases lay between the germline ends. This CDR3 reads CASSLSLPHSYTF. The CDR3 DNA reads TGTGCCAGCAGCTTGTCTTTACCCCATAGCTACACCTTC.

In its sample, this clonotype was seen many times. The chain links TRBV4-1 to TRBJ1-4, with D tentatively TRBD1 (6 bases). This CDR3 contains 15 residues. Per germline, CDR1 MGHRA and CDR2 YSYEKL. V was trimmed by 2 bases and J by 5 bases, leaving 12 bases between them. The CDR3 DNA reads TGCGCCAGCAGCCAATGGGACACACCGAATGAAAAACTGTTTTTT. Translating it yields CASSQWDTPNEKLFF.

The rearrangement links TRBV9 to TRBJ2-3; TRBD2 agrees at 7 bases. CDR1 is SGDLS, CDR2 YYNGEE, per germline. CDR3 length: 14 amino acids. The trim removed 4 bases at V and 0 bases at J, leaving 2 bases unmatched. CDR3 bases: TGTGCCAGCAGCCTTAGCGGGAGCACAGATACGCAGTATTTT. Its translation: CASSLSGSTDTQYF.

The chain links TRBV29-1 to TRBJ1-4; 11 nucleotides align to TRBD1. This CDR3 has 15 amino acids. The junction had 4 bases not matched to a gene; V was cut back by 0 bases and J by 7 bases. Germline CDR1 SQVTM, CDR2 ANQGSEA. CDR3 DNA: TGCAGCGTTGAAGATCCGGGGACAGGGGGTGAAAAACTGTTTTTT. Residues: CSVEDPGTGGEKLFF.

The J gene is TRBJ2-7, the V gene TRBV27, with TRBD1 matching 8 bases. Germline lookup yields CDR1 MNHEY and CDR2 SMNVEV (reference sequence). V was clipped by 5 bases and J by 0 bases; unmatched bases: 6. This CDR3 region has 15 residues. The CDR3 coding sequence is TGTGCCAGCAGTCGGGACAGGCCGAGCTCCTACGAGCAGTACTTC. Its translation: CASSRDRPSSYEQYF.

The chain couples TRBV7-2 to TRBJ1-2, with D maybe TRBD1 (5 bases). The CDR3 totals 13 residues. Germline-derived CDR1 and CDR2 are SGHTA and FQGNSA. The V end lost 3 bases, the J end lost 13 bases, and 18 bases lay between the germline ends. The CDR3 spells CASSFSGKGDATF. CDR3 DNA sequence: TGTGCCAGCAGCTTCTCAGGGAAAGGGGATGCCACCTTC.